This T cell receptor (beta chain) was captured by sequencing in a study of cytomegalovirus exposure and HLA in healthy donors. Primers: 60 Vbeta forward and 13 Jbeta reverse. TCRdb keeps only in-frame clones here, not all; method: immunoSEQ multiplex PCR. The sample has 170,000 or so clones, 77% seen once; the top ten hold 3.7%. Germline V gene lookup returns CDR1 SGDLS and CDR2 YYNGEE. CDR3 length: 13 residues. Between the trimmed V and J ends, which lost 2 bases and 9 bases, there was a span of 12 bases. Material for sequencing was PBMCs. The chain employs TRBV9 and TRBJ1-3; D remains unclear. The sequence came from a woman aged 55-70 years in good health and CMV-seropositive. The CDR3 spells CASSVELSGTIYF. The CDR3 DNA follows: TGTGCCAGCAGCGTTGAGTTAAGTGGCACCATATATTTT.